The clone carrying this TCR beta chain was recorded a few times. Its antigen is as yet unknown. Samples each yielded at least 5.5 micrograms of total RNA. This record belongs to a study of blood T cells in healthy people across ages. Study results and caveats: TCR beta diversity correlated strongly with naive T cell percentage.

The second PCR ran about 6 to 12 cycles with a sample-barcoded 5' primer and J-beta primers. TCRdb redid the calling of the 5' RACE reads with MiXCR, one entry per CDR3 protein. This table holds more than 750,000 distinct CDR3 sequences, roughly 29% found once. CDR3 length: 15 residues. Trimming shortened V by 5 bases and J by 3 bases, and 14 bases separated the two germline ends. CDR1 and CDR2 from the germline V gene are LGHDT and YNNKEL (reference sequence). These data are also associated with another study on T cells of mothers and their children. That source notes: Three healthy Caucasian mothers, along with their six children, were the donors. It was related mother-child pairs that showed slightly higher overlap than unrelated pairs, without reaching significance.

This receptor was taken from a woman aged 40 to 50 in good health. The chain links TRBV3-1 to TRBJ1-5; a possible D gene is TRBD1 (5 bases). Sequencing input: blood. CDR3 in amino acids: CASSGAGIVNQPQHF. CDR3 DNA: TGTGCCAGCAGCGGGGCAGGGATCGTCAATCAGCCCCAGCATTTT.